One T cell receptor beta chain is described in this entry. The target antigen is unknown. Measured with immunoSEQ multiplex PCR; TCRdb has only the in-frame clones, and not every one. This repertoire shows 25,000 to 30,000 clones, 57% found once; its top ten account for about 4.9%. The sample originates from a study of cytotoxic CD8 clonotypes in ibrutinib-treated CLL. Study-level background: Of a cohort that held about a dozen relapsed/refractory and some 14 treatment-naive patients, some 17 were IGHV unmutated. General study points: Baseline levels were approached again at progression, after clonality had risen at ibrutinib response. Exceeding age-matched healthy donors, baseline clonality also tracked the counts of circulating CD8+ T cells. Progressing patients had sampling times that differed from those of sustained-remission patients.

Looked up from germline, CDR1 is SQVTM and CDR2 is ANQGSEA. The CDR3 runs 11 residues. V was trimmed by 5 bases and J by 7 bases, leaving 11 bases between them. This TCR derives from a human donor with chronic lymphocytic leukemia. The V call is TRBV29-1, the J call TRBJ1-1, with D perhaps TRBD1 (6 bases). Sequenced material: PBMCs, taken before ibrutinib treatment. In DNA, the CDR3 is TGCAGCGTTAATGACAGGATTGAAGCTTTCTTT. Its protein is CSVNDRIEAFF.